This TCR beta chain was found in a study of CD8+ T cells in alopecia areata. RNA extraction and reverse transcription yielded cDNA as sequencing template. TCRdb keeps only in-frame clones here, not all; method: immunoSEQ multiplex PCR. The repertoire holds a few hundred thousand clones, with around two fifths as singletons. The treatment: oral pan-JAK inhibitor, 5-10 mg twice daily. Germline lookup yields CDR1 GTSNPN and CDR2 SVGIG (reference sequence). This CDR3 contains 15 residues. The ends were cut back, 4 bases at V and 0 bases at J, with 14 bases in the middle. The sample was CD4+ T cells sorted from blood, taken at week 34, from a patient treated with tofacitinib. The sequence was obtained from a human donor with alopecia areata. This chain links TRBV30 with TRBJ2-3, with a tentative D call TRBD2 (5 bases). CDR3 loop: CAWTSGISSTDTQYF. The CDR3 bases are TGTGCCTGGACGTCGGGGATCTCTAGCACAGATACGCAGTATTTT.